A single sample gave rise to the 24 T cell receptor beta chains below, sequenced in a study of prognosis after radiotherapy for stage I lung cancer. Template was genomic DNA; TCR beta CDR3 amplified in two multiplex PCR rounds. Used in first-round PCR were primers specific to each TRBV and TRBJ gene. TCRdb passed the multiplex PCR reads through MiXCR, listing each CDR3 protein once. The table lists about 17,000 distinct CDR3 sequences, about 18% of them singletons, with 35% to 45% in the top ten. Source: PBMCs, taken before or after stereotactic body radiation therapy (not recorded which). The receptors here all came from a donor over 45 with non-small cell lung cancer.

By sample fraction, this clonotype is medium-sized. This chain links TRBV3-1 with TRBJ2-7; a possible D gene is TRBD2 (6 bases). This CDR3 region has 14 residues. V was cut by 0 bases and J by 6 bases, with 12 bases left in between. Germline-derived CDR1 and CDR2 are LGHDT and YNNKEL (reference sequence). The CDR3 reads CASSQDSGEVEQYV. The CDR3, as DNA: TGTGCCAGCAGCCAAGATTCGGGGGAGGTCGAGCAGTACGTC.

This clonotype has ten or more counts. The rearrangement links TRBV7-3 to TRBJ2-5; D is uncertain. Germline V CDR1 and CDR2: SGHTA, FQGTGA. Trimming removed 5 bases from V and 1 base from J, with 8 bases in between. This CDR3 contains 13 residues. The CDR3 spells CASSPQPQETQYF. CDR3 sequence (DNA): TGTGCCAGCAGCCCCCAACCCCAAGAGACCCAGTACTTC.

This clonotype showed up many times. The chain employs TRBV7-9 and TRBJ2-3, with 7 bases lining up with TRBD1. Trimming at V came to 4 bases and at J to 4 bases, leaving 8 bases not matched to a gene. This CDR3 spans 15 amino acids. Germline V gives CDR1 SEHNR, CDR2 FQNEAQ (reference sequence). The CDR3 sequence is CASSYADDRADTQYF. The CDR3 region has the DNA TGTGCCAGCAGCTATGCCGACGACAGGGCAGATACGCAGTATTTT.

This clonotype came up many times. V and J are TRBV7-9 and TRBJ1-3; the D gene is possibly TRBD1 (5 bases). Germline loops: CDR1 SEHNR, CDR2 FQNEAQ (reference sequence). The V end was cut by 10 bases, the J end by 4 bases, with 11 bases between. The length of the CDR3 is 12 residues. Here the CDR3 reads CATQGNGNTIYF. The CDR3 nucleotides read TGTGCCACCCAGGGTAACGGAAACACCATATATTTT.

This clonotype was recorded at least ten times. This chain joins TRBV30 and TRBJ1-1; no definite D call. Germline CDR1 and CDR2: GTSNPN and SVGIG (reference sequence). The CDR3 has 14 amino acids. Deletions cut 4 bases from V and 0 bases from J, with 12 bases between. CDR3 coding DNA: TGTGCCTGGATAAGTCCGCGTTTGAACACTGAAGCTTTCTTT. Translation gives CAWISPRLNTEAFF.

Points on this clonotype: With a far larger clone one base away, a read error is the likely cause. The rearrangement links TRBV6-2 or TRBV6-3 to TRBJ2-6; 7 bases are shared with TRBD1. The germline CDR1 and CDR2 sequences are MNHEY and SVGEGT. This CDR3 is built from 15 residues. CDR3 amino acids: CATIDDRAGANVPTF. The DNA of the CDR3 is TGTGCCACCATAGACGACAGGGCTGGGGCCAACGTCCCGACTTTC.

Ten or more counts support this clonotype. As DNA, the CDR3 is TGTGCCAGCAGCGCTAGTGGTTATAAGTACAATGAGCAGTTCTTC. Translating it yields CASSASGYKYNEQFF. This chain connects TRBV13 to TRBJ2-1, with D unclear. Germline loops: CDR1 PRHDT, CDR2 FYEKMQ (reference sequence). Trimming removed 5 bases at V and 4 bases at J, with 15 bases between. This CDR3 has 15 residues. The full variable domain, completed using reference TRBV13 and TRBJ2-1, is AAGVIQSPRHLIKEKRETATLKCYPIPRHDTVYWYQQGPGQDPQFLISFYEKMQSDKGSIPDRFSAQQFSDYHSELNMSSLELGDSALYFCASSASGYKYNEQFFGPGTRLTVL.

This clonotype was observed many times. V is TRBV5-1 and J is TRBJ2-3; D is unresolved. Germline CDR1 is SGHRS and CDR2 is YFSETQ. This CDR3 is 13 amino acids long. V gave up 4 bases and J gave up 4 bases, with 10 bases separating them. The CDR3 region is CASSGYEADTQYF. The CDR3 DNA follows: TGCGCCAGCAGCGGATATGAGGCAGATACGCAGTATTTT.

About this clonotype: This likely stems from a read error, as it lies one base from a far larger clone. CDR3 sequence (DNA): TGTGTCACCCGGACCCGGGTAGGGGGAGATACGCAGTATTTT. It translates to CVTRTRVGGDTQYF. The chain recombines TRBV6-8 with TRBJ2-3; maybe TRBD1 (6 bases). Per germline, CDR1 MNHGY and CDR2 SAAAGT. The CDR3 runs to 14 residues.

Within the sample, this clonotype is medium-sized. The chain uses TRBV6-1 and TRBJ2-1, with D possibly TRBD2 on 6 matching bases. Trimming stripped 5 bases from V and 7 bases from J, with 18 bases between. The length of the CDR3 is 15 residues. Germline V gene lookup returns CDR1 MNHNS and CDR2 SASEGT. CDR3 DNA sequence: TGTGCCAGCAGTCCGCCGGCGGAGGGCTCAAATGAGCAGTTCTTC. Translation gives CASSPPAEGSNEQFF.

On this clonotype itself: The junction does not match germline at one end; this may be a read error. This chain connects TRBV6-1 to TRBJ1-6; D is undetermined. Germline V lookup: CDR1 MNHNS, CDR2 SASEGT. The CDR3 is 15 residues long. CDR3 sequence: CSSSRLEGLNSLLHF. CDR3 sequence (DNA): TGTTCCAGCAGTCGCTTGGAAGGGCTGAATTCACTCCTCCACTTT.

The rearrangement uses TRBV5-6 and TRBJ1-6; perhaps TRBD1 as D (6 bases). Trimming stripped 4 bases from V and 6 bases from J, with 8 bases between. This CDR3 is 13 amino acids long. Germline loops: CDR1 SGHDT, CDR2 YYEEEE. CDR3 sequence reads: CASSQDSNSPLHF. DNA for the CDR3: TGTGCCAGCAGCCAGGACAGTAATTCACCCCTCCACTTT.

The table lists this clonotype with many counts. The gene calls are TRBV30 and TRBJ2-2; D might be TRBD1 (6 bases). The CDR3 has 14 amino acids. Per germline, CDR1 GTSNPN and CDR2 SVGIG (reference sequence). Between the trimmed V and J ends, which lost 2 bases and 5 bases, there was a span of 12 bases. CDR3 nucleotides: TGTGCCTGGAGTACACAGGGCGGTACCGGGGAGCTGTTTTTT. It is translated as CAWSTQGGTGELFF.

This clonotype was found many times. The J gene is TRBJ2-2, the V gene TRBV12-3 or TRBV12-4; the match to TRBD2 covers 7 bases. CDR3 size: 15 residues. Trimming cost V 5 bases and J 5 bases; bases outside gene matches: 8. The CDR3 DNA reads as TGTGCCAGCAGTCCGGTTGGGGGGGGGACCGGGGAGCTGTTTTTT. Translated: CASSPVGGGTGELFF.

At least ten counts were recorded for this clonotype. CDR3 DNA sequence: TGTGCCAGTAGTATAGATTGGAGGACTCAGTACTTC. It codes for CASSIDWRTQYF. The V gene is TRBV19, the J gene TRBJ2-4; tentatively, D is TRBD2 (5 bases). Germline V CDR1 and CDR2: LNHDA, SQIVND (reference sequence). V lost 0 bases and J 12 bases, leaving 9 bases between the germline ends. The CDR3 totals 12 residues. The whole variable domain, filled in from reference TRBV19 and TRBJ2-4, reads DGGITQSPKYLFRKEGQNVTLSCEQNLNHDAMYWYRQDPGQGLRLIYYSQIVNDFQKGDIAEGYSVSREKKESFPLTVTSAQKNPTAFYLCASSIDWRTQYFGAGTRLSVL.

Many counts were recorded for this clonotype. The J gene is TRBJ2-7, the V gene TRBV7-6, with 8 bases that match TRBD1. The CDR3 loop spans 15 amino acids. V shed 6 bases, J shed 3 bases, and the junction held 10 bases outside the gene matches. The germline CDR1 and CDR2 sequences are SGHVS and FNYEAQ. The CDR3 loop reads CASSFGQGLFYEQYF. The CDR3 DNA reads TGTGCCAGCAGTTTCGGACAGGGCCTCTTCTACGAGCAGTACTTC.

This clonotype showed up many times. The rearrangement joins TRBV3-1 to TRBJ2-5, with D perhaps TRBD1 or TRBD2 (5 bases each). Trimming stripped 1 base from V and 3 bases from J, with 9 bases between. Germline CDR1 is LGHDT and CDR2 is YNNKEL (reference sequence). This CDR3 region has 14 residues. Here the CDR3 reads CASSQGWGKETQYF. In DNA form, the CDR3 reads TGTGCCAGCAGCCAAGGCTGGGGGAAAGAGACCCAGTACTTC.

The sample holds many counts of this clonotype. This chain uses TRBV11-2 with TRBJ2-7; D is perhaps TRBD2 (6 bases). Germline lookup yields CDR1 SGHAT and CDR2 FQNNGV. This CDR3 region has 13 residues. V was clipped by 1 base and J by 5 bases, with 9 bases between them. The DNA for the CDR3 is TGTGCCAGCAGCTTAGCGGGAGCCCACGAGCAGTACTTC. This encodes CASSLAGAHEQYF.

This clonotype has a count of ten or more. The rearrangement uses TRBV5-1 and TRBJ2-5; 9 nucleotides line up with TRBD1. This CDR3 has 15 residues. Germline loops: CDR1 SGHRS, CDR2 YFSETQ. Trimming removed 4 bases from V and 4 bases from J; junction bases left unmatched: 8. CDR3 sequence reads: CASSGTGRRGETQYF. As DNA, the CDR3 is TGCGCCAGCAGCGGGACAGGGCGGAGAGGAGAGACCCAGTACTTC. The full variable domain, with the rest looked up from reference TRBV5-1 and TRBJ2-5, is KAGVTQTPRYLIKTRGQQVTLSCSPISGHRSVSWYQQTPGQGLQFLFEYFSETQRNKGNFPGRFSGRQFSNSRSEMNVSTLELGDSALYLCASSGTGRRGETQYFGPGTRLLVL.

Many counts were recorded for this clonotype. This CDR3 reads CASSLTNSGQETQYF. The CDR3, as DNA: TGTGCCAGCAGCTTAACGAACTCTGGACAAGAGACCCAGTACTTC. This sequence joins TRBV7-3 and TRBJ2-5; the D is unclear. The germline V gene encodes CDR1 SGHTA and CDR2 FQGTGA. This CDR3 spans 15 amino acids. V dropped 0 bases and J dropped 2 bases, with 10 bases sitting between them.

The genes are TRBV7-6 and TRBJ2-2, with D tentatively TRBD1 or TRBD2 (5 bases each). CDR3 length equals 15 residues. V lost 7 bases and J lost 0, with 12 bases in between. Germline V gene data show CDR1 as SGHVS and CDR2 as FNYEAQ. As DNA, the CDR3 is TGTGCCAGCACCCCCGGGGCGGCGAACACCGGGGAGCTGTTTTTT. Translating gives CASTPGAANTGELFF.

This clonotype was detected many times. The chain links TRBV13 to TRBJ1-2; TRBD1 agrees at 7 bases. This CDR3 has 14 amino acids. V trimming: 11 bases; J trimming: 4 bases; junction bases outside the gene matches: 13. Germline V gene lookup returns CDR1 PRHDT and CDR2 FYEKMQ (reference sequence). The CDR3 sequence is CAVGSGPGGYGYTF. The CDR3, as DNA: TGTGCCGTCGGCTCGGGTCCAGGGGGCTATGGCTACACCTTC.

This clonotype was seen ten or more times. The rearrangement uses TRBV9 and TRBJ2-2; a possible D gene is TRBD1 (6 bases). Deletions cut 0 bases from V and 4 bases from J, with 13 bases between. The germline V gene has CDR1 SGDLS and CDR2 YYNGEE. The CDR3 has 16 amino acids. DNA of the CDR3: TGTGCCAGCAGCGTAGTCTCAGGGGTTAGCACCGGGGAGCTGTTTTTT. Translation gives CASSVVSGVSTGELFF. Drawing the rest from reference TRBV9 and TRBJ2-2, the complete variable domain is DSGVTQTPKHLITATGQRVTLRCSPRSGDLSVYWYQQSLDQGLQFLIQYYNGEERAKGNILERFSAQQFPDLHSELNLSSLELGDSALYFCASSVVSGVSTGELFFGEGSRLTVL.

On this clonotype: A much larger clone lies one base from this, so it may be a read error. This chain links TRBV7-2 with TRBJ2-5; possibly TRBD1 for D (5 bases). Germline assignment: CDR1 SGHTA and CDR2 FQGNSA. The length of the CDR3 is 15 residues. The CDR3 region is CASILVDTLGETQYF. The CDR3 DNA sequence: TGTGCCAGCATCTTAGTGGACACCTTGGGGGAGACCCAGTACTTC.